This entry is about one T cell receptor (beta chain). The sample is drawn from a study of cytomegalovirus exposure and HLA in healthy donors. PCR amplification relied on 60 Vbeta primers (plus 13 Jbeta primers). Using immunoSEQ multiplex PCR, the repertoire was profiled, and TCRdb retains in-frame clones only, with some absent. The data hold more than 85,000 clones, with 63% observed a single time. This CDR3 is built from 11 residues. Germline values: CDR1 SGHRS, CDR2 YFSETQ. V shed 7 bases, J shed 4 bases, and the junction held 0 bases outside the gene matches. The sample comprised PBMCs. The gene calls are TRBV5-1 and TRBJ1-2; the match to TRBD1 covers 8 bases. The TCR originated in a human donor in good health. CDR3 residues: CASGTGYGYTF. CDR3 in DNA: TGCGCCAGCGGGACAGGCTATGGCTACACCTTC.